The rows below give T cell receptor beta chains drawn from one sample of a study of blood T cell repertoires in COVID-19. TCRdb's copy holds only in-frame clones and misses some; the assay was immunoSEQ multiplex PCR. Of 150,000 or so clones listed, about 80% are singletons. Sequences were obtained from PBMCs or T cells enriched from blood (not recorded which). These receptors came from a man aged 45-65 years who had recovered from COVID-19. Both conserved end residues are part of each CDR3. D genes are given only for firm matches. Some rows mark clone size as missing; the rest say once, few, many or name a class of expanded clone.

D | size | J | V | CDR3 | DNA
NA | NA | TRBJ1-1 | TRBV6-5 | CASSYAHMIKNTEAFF | TGTGCCAGCAGTTACGCCCACATGATTAAGAACACTGAAGCTTTCTTT
NA | NA | TRBJ1-3 | TRBV7-2 | CASSSGGLRGNTIYF | TGTGCCAGCAGCTCCGGCGGCCTACGGGGAAACACCATATATTTT
NA | NA | TRBJ1-1 | TRBV6-2/TRBV6-3 | CASSYPMGQAYTEAFF | TGTGCCAGCAGTTACCCTATGGGGCAGGCCTACACTGAAGCTTTCTTT
NA | NA | TRBJ2-2 | TRBV6-6 | CASRSPATGNTGELFF | TGTGCCAGCAGATCGCCGGCGACAGGGAACACCGGGGAGCTGTTTTTT
NA | once | TRBJ2-7 | TRBV7-2 | CASGRTVPYEQYF | TGTGCCAGCGGAAGGACTGTTCCCTACGAGCAGTACTTC
TRBD1 | NA | TRBJ2-1 | TRBV5-4 | CASSTGTAYNEQFF | TGTGCCAGCAGCACCGGGACAGCCTACAATGAGCAGTTCTTC
NA | NA | TRBJ1-5 | TRBV19 | CASKTEYNQPQHF | TGTGCCAGTAAGACGGAGTACAATCAGCCCCAGCATTTT
NA | NA | TRBJ1-1 | TRBV14 | CASSHLQGYTEAFF | TGTGCCAGCAGCCATTTACAGGGTTACACTGAAGCTTTCTTT
NA | NA | TRBJ2-5 | TRBV3-1/TRBV3-2 | CASSQARRAETQYF | TGTGCCAGCAGCCAAGCGCGGAGGGCAGAGACCCAGTACTTC
NA | NA | TRBJ1-2 | TRBV7-9 | CASSPLTSTGVYGYTF | TGTGCCAGCAGCCCATTAACCTCGACAGGAGTCTATGGCTACACCTTC
TRBD1 | NA | TRBJ1-5 | TRBV2 | CASRGQGGSNQPQHF | TGTGCCAGCAGAGGACAGGGGGGGAGCAATCAGCCCCAGCATTTT
NA | NA | TRBJ2-5 | TRBV19 | CASSAFRGSIETQYF | TGTGCCAGTAGCGCGTTCAGGGGCTCCATAGAGACCCAGTACTTC
NA | NA | TRBJ1-2 | TRBV19 | CASSMRWGDYGYTF | TGTGCCAGTAGTATGCGATGGGGAGACTATGGCTACACCTTC
TRBD1 | NA | TRBJ2-1 | TRBV24-1 | CATSGTGLEQFF | TGTGCCACCAGTGGGACAGGGCTTGAGCAGTTCTTC
TRBD2 | NA | TRBJ2-6 | TRBV7-3 | CASSPLRTSGSSGANVLTF | TGTGCCAGCAGCCCACTAAGGACTAGCGGGTCGTCTGGGGCCAACGTCCTGACTTTC
NA | NA | TRBJ1-5 | TRBV11-2 | CASSSERGQPQHF | TGTGCCAGCAGCTCGGAAAGGGGACAGCCCCAGCATTTT
NA | few | TRBJ2-2 | TRBV7-3 | CASSLTAGSGELFF | TGTGCCAGCAGCTTAACGGCAGGGTCCGGGGAGCTGTTTTTT
NA | NA | TRBJ1-4 | TRBV5-5 | CASSLARGFSSGEKLFF | TGTGCCAGCAGCTTGGCCAGGGGCTTCTCCTCTGGTGAAAAACTGTTTTTT
NA | NA | TRBJ2-7 | TRBV10-2 | CASSDRGSSYEQYF | TGCGCCAGCAGTGACAGAGGATCGTCCTACGAGCAGTACTTC